This T cell receptor beta chain was observed in a study of blood T cell repertoires in COVID-19. Overall study: T cells, B-cell-depleted T cells, or PBMCs supplied cDNA or gDNA.

Participants spanned ages about 18 to 89 years and resided in roughly 22 US areas. Original analysis: For nucleated cells, counts were estimated from reference gene primer amplification. The data were produced by immunoSEQ multiplex PCR, yet TCRdb's version contains in-frame clones alone and is incomplete. That table furnishes V, J and clone size, whereas the DNA furnished D and trimming. The sample includes 150,000 to 200,000 clones, about 77% of them seen just once. Germline values: CDR1 MRHNA, CDR2 SNTAGT. V dropped 5 bases and J dropped 6 bases, with 13 bases sitting between them. The CDR3 is 13 residues long.

Sequencing input: PBMCs or T cells enriched from blood (not recorded which). The source of this sequence is a woman between 45 and 60 years old with acute COVID-19. The V gene is TRBV6-4, the J gene TRBJ1-2, with a weak D call TRBD1 (6 bases). The CDR3 is CASSSTGTDGYTF. In nucleotides, the CDR3 is TGTGCCAGCAGTTCTACAGGGACGGATGGCTACACCTTC.